One and the same sample provided the 29 T cell receptor beta chains below, sequenced in a study of blood T cell repertoires in COVID-19. Repertoires were generated with immunoSEQ multiplex PCR, while TCRdb's copy carries only in-frame clones and drops some. This repertoire shows roughly 160,000 clones, approximately 90% found once; its top ten account for roughly 1.9%. Sequenced: peripheral blood. The receptor source for this set is a man aged 50 or older who had recovered from COVID-19.

The rearrangement uses TRBV4-1 and TRBJ2-7; 12 bases are shared with TRBD2. V dropped 4 bases and J dropped 4; count of bases not matched to a gene: 5. Germline CDR1 is MGHRA and CDR2 is YSYEKL. CDR3 length: 15 amino acids. CDR3 amino acids: CASSPRLAGAYEQYF. In DNA, the CDR3 is TGCGCCAGCAGCCCCCGACTAGCGGGAGCATACGAGCAGTACTTC.

The rearrangement links TRBV7-2 to TRBJ2-4; TRBD1 matches 7 bases. CDR1 SGHTA and CDR2 FQGNSA come from the germline V gene. J lost 0 bases, V lost 3 bases, and 5 bases had no gene match. CDR3 length equals 16 residues. The CDR3 sequence is CASSFRQGIAKNIQYF. The CDR3 DNA is TGTGCCAGCAGCTTCAGACAGGGTATAGCCAAAAACATTCAGTACTTC. The full variable domain, with the rest looked up from reference TRBV7-2 and TRBJ2-4, is GAGVSQSPSNKVTEKGKDVELRCDPISGHTALYWYRQSLGQGLEFLIYFQGNSAPDKSGLPSDRFSAERTGGSVSTLTIQRTQQEDSAVYLCASSFRQGIAKNIQYFGAGTRLSVL.

The chain has TRBV3-1 (or the pseudogene TRBV3-2) and TRBJ1-6, with 9 bases fitting TRBD1. The CDR3 covers 14 residues. The V gene's germline CDR1 is LGHDT and CDR2 YNNKEL (reference sequence). V dropped 4 bases and J dropped 10; count of bases not matched to a gene: 5. CDR3 in DNA: TGTGCCAGCAGCCGAGGACAGGGGTCCTCACCCCTCCACTTT. It codes for CASSRGQGSSPLHF.

The chain couples TRBV25-1 to TRBJ1-1; D gene unclear. The ends were cut back, 0 bases at V and 3 bases at J, with 5 bases in the middle. The CDR3 covers 13 residues. Germline V gene lookup returns CDR1 MGHDK and CDR2 SYGVNS. CDR3: CASSEYEDTEAFF. For the CDR3, the DNA is TGTGCCAGCAGTGAATATGAGGACACTGAAGCTTTCTTT.

The gene calls are TRBV9 and TRBJ2-5; TRBD2 aligns across 13 bases. This CDR3 spans 16 amino acids. The J segment lost 5 bases and the V segment lost 2 bases, leaving 6 bases of the junction unmatched. Germline V CDR1 and CDR2: SGDLS, YYNGEE. The CDR3 nucleotides read TGTGCCAGCAGCGTTCGGGGACTAGCGGGGAGGGAGACCCAGTACTTC. Protein: CASSVRGLAGRETQYF.

This clone came up a few times. The chain couples TRBV7-9 to TRBJ1-2, with TRBD1 matching 9 bases. The CDR3 extends over 15 amino acids. The germline V gene encodes CDR1 SEHNR and CDR2 FQNEAQ (reference sequence). V trimming: 5 bases; J trimming: 6 bases; junction bases outside the gene matches: 10. The CDR3 is CASSPPWTGEDGYTF. Written as DNA, the CDR3 is TGTGCCAGCAGCCCACCCTGGACAGGGGAAGATGGCTACACCTTC.

This sequence joins TRBV18 and TRBJ2-2; 13 nucleotides line up with TRBD2. This CDR3 has 18 amino acids. V gave up 3 bases and J gave up 2 bases; unmatched junction bases: 6. The germline gives CDR1 KGHSH, CDR2 LQKENI. The CDR3 region is CASSPRTSGGQNTGELFF. The CDR3 nucleotides read TGTGCCAGCTCACCGCGGACTAGCGGGGGCCAAAACACCGGGGAGCTGTTTTTT.

In its sample, this clone was seen a few times. The chain links TRBV5-4 to TRBJ2-7, with 10 bases fitting TRBD1. The CDR3 spans 13 residues. CDR1 and CDR2 from the germline V gene are SGHNT and YYREEE (reference sequence). V lost 4 bases, J lost 4 bases, and 2 bases stayed unmatched. The CDR3 nucleotides are TGTGCCAGCAGCACGGGACAGGGGTACGAGCAGTACTTC. This sequence encodes CASSTGQGYEQYF.

This clone has a single count. The J gene is TRBJ1-1, the V gene TRBV7-8, with D possibly TRBD1 on 5 matching bases. The length of the CDR3 is 15 residues. Trimming pared 1 base from V and 0 bases from J, leaving 9 bases between. The germline gives CDR1 SGHVS, CDR2 FQNEAQ. CDR3 nucleotides: TGTGCCAGCAGCTTAGAGGGCAGGGTGAACACTGAAGCTTTCTTT. It is translated as CASSLEGRVNTEAFF.

The chain recombines TRBV19 with TRBJ1-1; TRBD1 might be the D (6 bases). This CDR3 spans 15 amino acids. Germline lookup yields CDR1 LNHDA and CDR2 SQIVND (reference sequence). V dropped 3 bases and J dropped 3 bases, with 14 bases sitting between them. DNA for the CDR3: TGTGCCAGTAGTATTACAGGGCCACGGGACACTGAAGCTTTCTTT. As protein: CASSITGPRDTEAFF.

As DNA, the CDR3 is TGTGCCAGCAGGACGACAGGGTCCTACGAGCAGTACTTC. Protein product: CASRTTGSYEQYF. The V call is TRBV2, the J call TRBJ2-7, with 7 bases fitting TRBD1. Germline V gene lookup returns CDR1 SNHLY and CDR2 FYNNEI. This CDR3 has 13 residues. V lost 6 bases, J lost 1 base, and 3 bases stayed unmatched.

The DNA for the CDR3 is TGTGCCAGTAGACCTAGCGGGGGGCCCTCCTACAATGAGCAGTTCTTC. This translates into CASRPSGGPSYNEQFF. The chain is built from TRBV19 and TRBJ2-1; 11 bases are a match to TRBD2. J lost 0 bases, V lost 6 bases, and 4 bases had no gene match. Germline V gives CDR1 LNHDA, CDR2 SQIVND (reference sequence). This CDR3 region has 16 residues.

The V gene is TRBV3-1 (or the pseudogene TRBV3-2), the J gene TRBJ2-3, with D maybe TRBD2 (5 bases). Germline values: CDR1 LGHDT, CDR2 YNNKEL (reference sequence). V was cut by 4 bases and J by 2 bases, with 16 bases left in between. CDR3 length equals 16 residues. The CDR3: CASSPRTGIDTDTQYF. CDR3 DNA sequence: TGTGCCAGCAGCCCGAGAACCGGGATTGACACAGATACGCAGTATTTT.

This sequence joins TRBV9 and TRBJ2-3, with TRBD2 identical over 13 bases. Germline V gene lookup returns CDR1 SGDLS and CDR2 YYNGEE. Unmatched junction bases numbered 15, after V lost 6 bases and J lost 2 bases. There are 19 residues in the CDR3. The DNA for the CDR3 is TGTGCCAGCACCTCCCCCGGGACTAGCGGGAATCTCGCCACAGATACGCAGTATTTT. It specifies CASTSPGTSGNLATDTQYF. The entire variable domain, with the rest obtained from reference TRBV9 and TRBJ2-3, is as follows: DSGVTQTPKHLITATGQRVTLRCSPRSGDLSVYWYQQSLDQGLQFLIQYYNGEERAKGNILERFSAQQFPDLHSELNLSSLELGDSALYFCASTSPGTSGNLATDTQYFGPGTRLTVL.

The chain is built from TRBV3-1 (or the pseudogene TRBV3-2) and TRBJ2-5; D gene unclear. V lost 6 bases to trimming and J lost 5 bases, with 10 bases between them. The CDR3 loop spans 12 amino acids. Per germline, CDR1 LGHDT and CDR2 YNNKEL (reference sequence). CDR3 bases: TGTGCCAGCAGTCGAACTGTGGAGACCCAGTACTTC. As protein: CASSRTVETQYF.

CDR3 sequence reads: CASSFPGTGDGYTF. The CDR3 DNA follows: TGTGCCAGCAGTTTCCCCGGGACAGGGGATGGCTACACCTTC. This sequence joins TRBV28 and TRBJ1-2, with 10 bases that match TRBD1. The CDR3 totals 14 residues. Germline trimming cut 3 bases from V and 6 bases from J; bases unmatched to any gene: 4. Germline V CDR1 and CDR2: MDHEN, SYDVKM.

CDR3 sequence (DNA): TGTGCCAGCAGCCCAGGGACAGGAATCACTGAAGCTTTCTTT. Translating it yields CASSPGTGITEAFF. V gene TRBV7-2 combines with J gene TRBJ1-1, with 8 bases lining up with TRBD1. The CDR3 is made up of 14 amino acids. CDR1 is SGHTA and CDR2 is FQGNSA in the germline V gene. J gave up 4 bases and V 5 bases, and 6 bases lay outside the gene matches. The whole variable domain, filled in from reference TRBV7-2 and TRBJ1-1, reads GAGVSQSPSNKVTEKGKDVELRCDPISGHTALYWYRQSLGQGLEFLIYFQGNSAPDKSGLPSDRFSAERTGGSVSTLTIQRTQQEDSAVYLCASSPGTGITEAFFGQGTRLTVV.

The rearrangement links TRBV20-1 to TRBJ2-5, with no clear D. V was trimmed by 3 bases and J by 0 bases, leaving 14 bases between them. Germline V lookup: CDR1 DFQATT, CDR2 SNEGSKA (reference sequence). CDR3 size: 15 residues. CDR3 sequence (DNA): TGCAGTGCTAGTATCCGCACTTGGTACCAAGAGACCCAGTACTTC. This codes for CSASIRTWYQETQYF.

V and J are TRBV29-1 and TRBJ1-2; 8 bases are shared with TRBD1. Losses at the gene ends were 3 bases for V and 5 bases for J; bases not matched to a gene: 8. Germline CDR1 is SQVTM and CDR2 is ANQGSEA. The CDR3 has 14 residues. DNA of the CDR3: TGCAGCGTTGATTCCGGGCAGGGGGCGTATGGCTACACCTTC. Its translation: CSVDSGQGAYGYTF.

The V call is TRBV29-1, the J call TRBJ1-1, with D maybe TRBD1 (6 bases). CDR1 is SQVTM and CDR2 is ANQGSEA in the germline V gene. Trimming stripped 8 bases from V and 1 base from J, with 11 bases between. The CDR3 totals 12 residues. The CDR3 DNA follows: TGCAGCATGAGGACAGCGAACACTGAAGCTTTCTTT. This sequence encodes CSMRTANTEAFF.

This chain connects TRBV2 to TRBJ2-5; 7 nucleotides agree with TRBD2. The CDR3 contains 14 residues. V shed 8 bases and J 3 bases; nucleotides not matched to a gene: 9. The germline gives CDR1 SNHLY, CDR2 FYNNEI. The CDR3 region has the DNA TGTGCCAGCGGCCGAAGGGCGGGAGAAGAGACCCAGTACTTC. Translated: CASGRRAGEETQYF.

The chain has TRBV27 and TRBJ2-3; 12 bases fit TRBD2. CDR3 length: 18 residues. V lost 5 bases to trimming and J lost 0 bases; unmatched junction nucleotides: 9. Germline values: CDR1 MNHEY, CDR2 SMNVEV (reference sequence). The CDR3 reads CASSPSGGAGWSTDTQYF. DNA of the CDR3: TGTGCCAGCAGTCCTAGCGGGGGGGCCGGTTGGAGCACAGATACGCAGTATTTT.

This chain uses TRBV10-3 with TRBJ2-5; 15 positions agree with TRBD2. V was pared by 2 bases and J by 5 bases, with 9 bases of the junction left unmatched. The germline V gene encodes CDR1 ENHRY and CDR2 SYGVKD. The CDR3 length is 18 residues. CDR3 nucleotide sequence: TGTGCCATCAGTGAGGGAGGACTAGCGGGGGGGCCTCAGGAGACCCAGTACTTC. Protein product: CAISEGGLAGGPQETQYF.

The CDR3 nucleotides read TGTGCCAGCAGCTTTGGTGGCCCCCTGAGCAATCAGCCCCAGCATTTT. Amino acid sequence: CASSFGGPLSNQPQHF. This chain uses TRBV5-6 with TRBJ1-5, with D uncertain. V was pared by 2 bases and J by 1 base, with 13 bases between. Germline CDR1 reads SGHDT; CDR2 reads YYEEEE. The CDR3 has 16 residues.

The chain recombines TRBV9 with TRBJ1-2, with D possibly being TRBD1 (6 bases). Trimming stripped 0 bases from V and 8 bases from J, with 23 bases between. CDR1 is SGDLS and CDR2 is YYNGEE in the germline V gene. The CDR3 has 17 amino acids. The CDR3 sequence: CASSVGGAGDLSRGYTF. The CDR3 DNA sequence: TGTGCCAGCAGCGTAGGAGGCGCAGGGGACCTATCTCGCGGCTACACCTTC. The whole variable domain, filled in from reference TRBV9 and TRBJ1-2, reads DSGVTQTPKHLITATGQRVTLRCSPRSGDLSVYWYQQSLDQGLQFLIQYYNGEERAKGNILERFSAQQFPDLHSELNLSSLELGDSALYFCASSVGGAGDLSRGYTFGSGTRLTVV.

The CDR3 DNA is TGTGCCAGCAGCCCTGAGCGGGAGTACAATGAGCAGTTCTTC. This gives the protein CASSPEREYNEQFF. The V gene is TRBV13, the J gene TRBJ2-1; 8 bases are a match to TRBD2. CDR1 is PRHDT, CDR2 FYEKMQ, per germline (reference sequence). This CDR3 region has 14 residues. Unmatched junction bases numbered 4, after V lost 5 bases and J lost 4 bases.

The chain links TRBV5-5 to TRBJ1-2, with 8 bases that match TRBD1. The CDR3 has 14 amino acids. Trimming removed 0 bases from V and 5 bases from J; junction bases left unmatched: 3. The germline V gene encodes CDR1 SGHKS and CDR2 YYEKEE (reference sequence). CDR3 nucleotides: TGTGCCAGCAGCTTGGGGACAGGGATTTATGGCTACACCTTC. This gives the protein CASSLGTGIYGYTF.

In regard to this clone: The same CDR3 arises from other DNA sequences in this sample as well. V and J are TRBV11-2 and TRBJ2-7; D is unresolved. Trimming removed 5 bases from V and 4 bases from J, with 12 bases in between. This CDR3 has 13 residues. Germline V lookup: CDR1 SGHAT, CDR2 FQNNGV. This CDR3 reads CASSPRLVYEQYF. CDR3 DNA sequence: TGTGCCAGCAGCCCTCGACTGGTTTACGAGCAGTACTTC. The full variable domain, in which reference TRBV11-2 and TRBJ2-7 provide the parts outside the CDR3, is EAGVAQSPRYKIIEKRQSVAFWCNPISGHATLYWYQQILGQGPKLLIQFQNNGVVDDSQLPKDRFSAERLKGVDSTLKIQPAKLEDSAVYLCASSPRLVYEQYFGPGTRLTVT.

V is TRBV28 and J is TRBJ1-4; possible D gene TRBD1, 6 bases. V was shortened by 8 bases and J by 7 bases, with 17 bases between the two germline ends. This CDR3 contains 14 residues. Per the germline V gene, CDR1 is MDHEN and CDR2 is SYDVKM. The CDR3 region is CASSQGGGIEKLFF. The CDR3 DNA reads as TGTGCCAGCTCACAGGGCGGGGGAATTGAAAAACTGTTTTTT.